One T cell receptor beta chain is described in this entry. This sample was taken from a study of shared T cell receptors in the human thymus. The germline gives CDR1 ENHRY, CDR2 SYGVKD. V lost 0 bases and J lost 0, with 24 bases in between. The CDR3 covers 21 residues. Repertoires were generated with immunoSEQ multiplex PCR, while TCRdb's copy carries only in-frame clones and drops some. The table lists approximately 760,000 clones, 80% to 90% of them singletons. Another study also made use of these data, one on human thymus T cells. That work adds: The thymus tissue came from resections taken during corrective heart surgery. Thymic and blood repertoires appeared to carry a bias in their V and J gene usage. As related research reported, thymic repertoires overlapped highly among unrelated individuals.

Sequenced: thymocytes. The clonotype was recovered from a girl less than two years old with a congenital heart defect. This rearrangement joins TRBV10-3 to TRBJ1-5; a possible D gene is TRBD1 (5 bases). Written as DNA, the CDR3 is TGTGCCATCAGTGAGTCCCCCCCACTAAGGGGTCCCGCTTATAGCAATCAGCCCCAGCATTTT. The encoded protein is CAISESPPLRGPAYSNQPQHF.